What follows are 21 T cell receptor beta chains derived from one specimen sequenced in a study of T cell responses to AZD1222 COVID-19 vaccine. Here immunoSEQ multiplex PCR was the method, and the copy in TCRdb shows in-frame clones only, minus some. The data hold about 86,000 clones, with around 80% observed a single time. This material consisted of peripheral blood, taken on day 0 of AZD1222 vaccination. The receptor source for this set is an adult in good health.

V and J are TRBV27 and TRBJ1-6; 7 bases fit TRBD1. The CDR3 has 16 amino acids. CDR1 and CDR2 from the germline V gene are MNHEY and SMNVEV (reference sequence). The ends lost 6 bases at V and 3 bases at J; junction bases unmatched: 8. The CDR3 protein is CASRAFRDSYNSPLHF. The DNA for the CDR3 is TGTGCCAGCAGAGCATTTCGGGACAGCTATAATTCACCCCTCCACTTT.

V usage is TRBV30 and J usage is TRBJ2-2, with 8 nucleotides matching TRBD2. The ends lost 5 bases at V and 2 bases at J; junction bases unmatched: 10. The CDR3 has 16 residues. CDR1 GTSNPN and CDR2 SVGIG come from the germline V gene (reference sequence). The CDR3 loop reads CAWSRAGVRNTGELFF. The DNA of the CDR3 is TGTGCCTGGTCTCGAGCGGGAGTAAGAAACACCGGGGAGCTGTTTTTT.

The rearrangement uses TRBV11-2 and TRBJ2-7; 10 nucleotides line up with TRBD2. V trimming: 5 bases; J trimming: 5 bases; junction bases outside the gene matches: 12. The CDR3 totals 16 residues. CDR1 and CDR2 (germline): SGHAT, FQNNGV. DNA of the CDR3: TGTGCCAGCAGCAAGCCCGGGGCTAGCGGGAGTAACGAGCAGTACTTC. This sequence encodes CASSKPGASGSNEQYF.

V and J are TRBV7-2 and TRBJ2-1, with 10 bases aligning to TRBD2. This CDR3 is 17 amino acids long. V shed 6 bases and J 4 bases; nucleotides not matched to a gene: 12. Germline V lookup: CDR1 SGHTA, CDR2 FQGNSA. The CDR3 here is CASSPKGEREGYNEQFF. In nucleotides, the CDR3 is TGTGCCAGCAGTCCTAAAGGGGAGCGGGAGGGATACAATGAGCAGTTCTTC. The whole variable domain, filled in from reference TRBV7-2 and TRBJ2-1, reads GAGVSQSPSNKVTEKGKDVELRCDPISGHTALYWYRQSLGQGLEFLIYFQGNSAPDKSGLPSDRFSAERTGGSVSTLTIQRTQQEDSAVYLCASSPKGEREGYNEQFFGPGTRLTVL.

This chain joins TRBV5-4 and TRBJ2-5; perhaps TRBD1 as D (7 bases). Germline lookup yields CDR1 SGHNT and CDR2 YYREEE (reference sequence). V was clipped by 2 bases and J by 2 bases, with 13 bases between them. CDR3 length: 15 amino acids. This CDR3 is CASSLGGGTQETQYF. The CDR3 DNA sequence: TGTGCCAGCAGCTTAGGGGGCGGGACACAAGAGACCCAGTACTTC.

There are a few counts of this clone. The CDR3 sequence: CASTSGPNNEQFF. In DNA, the CDR3 is TGTGCCAGCACTAGCGGACCCAACAATGAGCAGTTCTTC. V and J are TRBV5-6 and TRBJ2-1, with 7 bases that match TRBD2. Germline V CDR1 and CDR2: SGHDT, YYEEEE. The J segment lost 5 bases and the V segment lost 6 bases, leaving 5 bases of the junction unmatched. This CDR3 region has 13 residues.

The chain links TRBV24-1 to TRBJ2-7, with 8 bases that match TRBD1. J lost 5 bases, V lost 3 bases, and 8 bases had no gene match. CDR1 is KGHDR and CDR2 is SFDVKD in the germline V gene. This CDR3 is built from 15 residues. CDR3 DNA: TGTGCCACCAGTGATCCGCAGGGGGCCGGCGACGAGCAGTACTTC. It encodes CATSDPQGAGDEQYF.

Only one count was recorded for this clone. The V gene is TRBV2, the J gene TRBJ2-7, with 14 nucleotides matching TRBD2. Germline CDR1 is SNHLY and CDR2 is FYNNEI. V gave up 7 bases and J gave up 6 bases; unmatched junction bases: 5. The CDR3 consists of 14 residues. The CDR3 loop is CASMGLAGVGEQYF. The CDR3 DNA reads TGTGCCAGCATGGGACTAGCGGGAGTGGGCGAGCAGTACTTC.

The rearrangement uses TRBV29-1 and TRBJ2-7; 10 bases are shared with TRBD2. CDR3 length equals 12 residues. Losses at the gene ends were 5 bases for V and 9 bases for J; bases not matched to a gene: 7. Germline CDR1 is SQVTM and CDR2 is ANQGSEA. CDR3 protein: CSVYLAGERQYF. The DNA of the CDR3 is TGCAGCGTTTACCTAGCGGGAGAGAGGCAGTACTTC.

The chain couples TRBV6-5 to TRBJ2-2, with D maybe TRBD1 (5 bases). The germline V gene encodes CDR1 MNHEY and CDR2 SVGAGI. V was clipped by 8 bases and J by 7 bases, with 11 bases between them. The CDR3 totals 12 residues. CDR3 sequence: CASRRVGGELFF. CDR3 sequence (DNA): TGTGCCAGCCGCAGGGTAGGCGGGGAGCTGTTTTTT.

This clone was counted a single time. The chain links TRBV10-2 to TRBJ2-7, with 11 bases aligning to TRBD1. The V gene end was trimmed by 3 bases and the J gene end by 8 bases; junction bases not matched to a gene: 3. The CDR3 consists of 13 residues. From germline, CDR1 is WSHSY and CDR2 SAAADI. The CDR3 coding sequence is TGCGCCAGCAGTGAACGGACAGGGGGCCAGCAGTACTTC. Protein sequence: CASSERTGGQQYF.

The chain is built from TRBV28 and TRBJ1-2, with TRBD1 matching 9 bases. The V gene end was trimmed by 4 bases and the J gene end by 6 bases; junction bases not matched to a gene: 6. This CDR3 is 14 amino acids long. CDR1 and CDR2 from the germline V gene are MDHEN and SYDVKM. CDR3 coding DNA: TGTGCCAGCAGTTCCTCACAGGGGGCAGATGGCTACACCTTC. This encodes CASSSSQGADGYTF.

V usage is TRBV14 and J usage is TRBJ2-7, with D possibly matching TRBD1 (6 bases). This CDR3 spans 11 amino acids. Germline lookup yields CDR1 SGHDN and CDR2 FVKESK. V was clipped by 5 bases and J by 4 bases, with 6 bases between them. The CDR3 is CASSGQYEQYF. CDR3 DNA sequence: TGTGCCAGCAGCGGACAGTACGAGCAGTACTTC.

The chain couples TRBV2 to TRBJ1-6, with a possible D match to TRBD1 (5 bases). Between the trimmed V and J ends, which lost 4 bases and 5 bases, there was a span of 9 bases. CDR3 length equals 14 residues. Germline V lookup: CDR1 SNHLY, CDR2 FYNNEI. CDR3 residues: CASSGQTNNSPLHF. In nucleotides, the CDR3 is TGTGCCAGCAGTGGACAGACCAATAATTCACCCCTCCACTTT. The full variable domain, rest sourced from reference TRBV2 and TRBJ1-6, is EPEVTQTPSHQVTQMGQEVILRCVPISNHLYFYWYRQILGQKVEFLVSFYNNEISEKSEIFDDQFSVERPDGSNFTLKIRSTKLEDSAMYFCASSGQTNNSPLHFGNGTRLTVT.

V gene TRBV11-2 combines with J gene TRBJ2-3, with D uncertain. This CDR3 region has 13 residues. In germline, CDR1 is SGHAT, CDR2 FQNNGV. V lost 2 bases, J lost 6 bases, and 9 bases lay in between. The CDR3 is CASSLIPRDTQYF. DNA for the CDR3: TGTGCCAGCAGCTTAATCCCGAGGGATACGCAGTATTTT.

The sample holds one count of this clone. The chain combines TRBV24-1 with TRBJ2-2, with D maybe TRBD1 (5 bases). The CDR3 length is 16 residues. Germline V gene data show CDR1 as KGHDR and CDR2 as SFDVKD. V lost 7 bases and J 6 bases, leaving 20 bases between the germline ends. The CDR3 sequence: CATRGLSADRSGELFF. Here the CDR3 DNA reads TGTGCCACCAGAGGCTTGTCCGCAGACAGATCCGGGGAGCTGTTTTTT.

This clone was counted between two and nine times. V usage is TRBV5-1 and J usage is TRBJ1-5, with D unclear. Trimming pared 4 bases from V and 3 bases from J, leaving 8 bases between. The CDR3 totals 13 residues. CDR1 and CDR2 (germline): SGHRS, YFSETQ. In DNA, the CDR3 is TGCGCCAGCAGCCCCGACTCCAATCAGCCCCAGCATTTT. Protein: CASSPDSNQPQHF.

V gene TRBV28 combines with J gene TRBJ1-2; 8 bases line up with TRBD1. Germline V CDR1 and CDR2: MDHEN, SYDVKM. Trimming took 1 base from V and 3 from J; bases not matched to a gene: 7. There are 16 residues in the CDR3. This chain's CDR3 is CASSLSGQGLDYGYTF. The CDR3 DNA reads TGTGCCAGCAGTTTATCAGGACAGGGACTAGACTATGGCTACACCTTC.

The V gene is TRBV7-9, the J gene TRBJ1-1, with D tentatively TRBD1 (6 bases). This CDR3 region has 17 residues. Germline assignment: CDR1 SEHNR and CDR2 FQNEAQ (reference sequence). V was shortened by 1 base and J by 2 bases, with 17 bases between the two germline ends. CDR3 protein: CASSLVASGRGNTEAFF. Here the CDR3 DNA reads TGTGCCAGCAGCTTAGTAGCTTCGGGCAGGGGAAACACTGAAGCTTTCTTT.

The chain uses TRBV7-8 and TRBJ2-1, with a tentative D call TRBD2 (5 bases). V lost 3 bases, J lost 8 bases, and 11 bases lay in between. This CDR3 is 13 amino acids long. The V gene's germline CDR1 is SGHVS and CDR2 FQNEAQ. Here the CDR3 DNA reads TGTGCCAGCAGCTTTGGGAGAAGGGATGAGCAGTTCTTC. Amino acid sequence: CASSFGRRDEQFF.

The genes are TRBV28 and TRBJ2-7; D ambiguous. This CDR3 is built from 14 residues. The germline V gene encodes CDR1 MDHEN and CDR2 SYDVKM. V lost 0 bases to trimming and J lost 0 bases, with 6 bases between them. The CDR3 loop is CASSLWASSYEQYF. The CDR3 region has the DNA TGTGCCAGCAGTTTATGGGCCAGCTCCTACGAGCAGTACTTC.